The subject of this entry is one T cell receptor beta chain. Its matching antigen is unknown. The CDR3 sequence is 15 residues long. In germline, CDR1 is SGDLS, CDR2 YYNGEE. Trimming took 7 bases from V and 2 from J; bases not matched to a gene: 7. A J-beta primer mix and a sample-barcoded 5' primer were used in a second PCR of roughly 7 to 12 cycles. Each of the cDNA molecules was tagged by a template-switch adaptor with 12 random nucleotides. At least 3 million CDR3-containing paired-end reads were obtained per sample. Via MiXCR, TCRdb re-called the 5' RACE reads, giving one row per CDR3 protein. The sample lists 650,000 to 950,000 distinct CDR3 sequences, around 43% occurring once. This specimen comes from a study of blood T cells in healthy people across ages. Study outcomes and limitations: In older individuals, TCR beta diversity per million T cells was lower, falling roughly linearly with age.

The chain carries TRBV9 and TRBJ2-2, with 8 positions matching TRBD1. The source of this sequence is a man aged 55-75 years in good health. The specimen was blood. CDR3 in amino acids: CASGTGQGNTGELFF. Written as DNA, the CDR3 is TGTGCCAGCGGGACCGGACAGGGCAACACCGGGGAGCTGTTTTTT.